This T cell receptor (beta chain) emerged from a study of human T cells and chemical hapten exposure. Study results and limitations: Large CDR3 similarity clusters arose significantly more often from expanded TCRs than from controls.

In the authors' workflow: A per-sample median of roughly 100,000 TCRs was observed, with a range of about 23,224 to 750,000. Each CDR3 protein is one row after TCRdb ran MiXCR on the RACE reads. In this record, the V and J calls reflect TCRdb's handling and not the investigators' own analysis. The repertoire consists of about 350,000 distinct CDR3 sequences, with around 5.5% occurring once and the leading ten covering around 8%. To note about this clonotype: Its antigen is currently unknown.

Unmatched junction bases numbered 5, after V lost 8 bases and J lost 5 bases. The CDR3 loop spans 13 amino acids. Germline V gives CDR1 MGHRA, CDR2 YSYEKL. The time point is: pre-sensitization, week 0. Treatment given: therapeutic diphenylcyclopropenone sensitization with weekly scalp DPC. The sequencing here drew on whole blood, taken in connection with sensitization to the hapten diphenylcyclopropenone (DPC). V is TRBV4-1 and J is TRBJ2-1; 8 bases map to TRBD1. The source of this sequence is a woman younger than 30 with alopecia areata. Some clones in this sample may be carry-over from other donors' samples. CDR3 region: CASGTGRNNEQFF. The CDR3 DNA follows: TGCGCCAGCGGGACAGGAAGGAACAATGAGCAGTTCTTC.